These 9 T cell receptor beta chains originate from one sample sequenced in a study of T cells in Graves' hyperthyroidism and ophthalmopathy. Researchers amplified the TCR beta CDR3 regions from RNA transcripts. Carried out on the TCR CDR3, a first-round RT-PCR used the HTBI primer set. TCRdb re-derived calls from the multiplex PCR reads in MiXCR, one entry per CDR3 protein. The profile covers 500,000 to 750,000 distinct CDR3 sequences, with about 43% appearing a single time and around 8% taken by the ten largest. Sequencing was performed on peripheral blood or thyroid tissue (not recorded which). Receptors originate from a woman between 18 and 30 years old with Graves' hyperthyroidism.

On this clonotype: Being one base from a much bigger clone, this may be a read error. The chain is built from TRBV7-8 and TRBJ2-5; 8 bases fit TRBD1. The V gene's germline CDR1 is SGHVS and CDR2 FQNEAQ. After removal of 1 base from V and 2 bases from J, the junction contained 6 bases not matched to a gene. The CDR3 consists of 16 residues. In nucleotides, the CDR3 is TGTGCCAGCAGCTTAGGCTTCAGGGGGCCTCAAGAGACCCAGTACTTC. Its translation is CASSLGFRGPQETQYF.

There are many counts of this clonotype. V and J are TRBV24-1 and TRBJ1-4, with TRBD1 as a possible D gene (6 bases). Deletions cut 9 bases from V and 0 bases from J, with 10 bases between. Germline V gene data show CDR1 as KGHDR and CDR2 as SFDVKD. This CDR3 contains 14 residues. This CDR3 reads CATSEGATNEKLFF. CDR3 coding DNA: TGTGCCACCTCTGAGGGGGCAACTAATGAAAAACTGTTTTTT.

In the case of this clonotype: A much larger clone lies a single base off, so this may be a read error. V gene TRBV7-8 combines with J gene TRBJ2-5; 9 bases fit TRBD2. After removal of 8 bases from V and 7 bases from J, the junction contained 11 bases not matched to a gene. Germline values: CDR1 SGHVS, CDR2 FQNEAQ. The CDR3 is made up of 14 amino acids. CDR3 sequence (DNA): TGTGCCAGCTCACTCTCTAGCGGGATGGGGACCCAGTACTTC. Amino acids: CASSLSSGMGTQYF.

The rearrangement links TRBV20-1 to TRBJ1-1; no clear D. CDR3 length: 14 residues. Trimming removed 2 bases at V and 1 base at J, with 11 bases between. Germline assignment: CDR1 DFQATT and CDR2 SNEGSKA (reference sequence). This CDR3 reads CSARTGLANTEAFF. The CDR3 nucleotides are TGCAGTGCTAGAACCGGACTAGCGAACACTGAAGCTTTCTTT.

V is TRBV11-2 and J is TRBJ1-1, with D possibly matching TRBD1 (5 bases). Germline assignment: CDR1 SGHAT and CDR2 FQNNGV. With 7 bases removed from V and 0 bases from J, the gap between germline ends came to 18 bases. The CDR3 covers 16 residues. CDR3 sequence reads: CASNRPNRLLNTEAFF. The DNA for the CDR3 is TGTGCCAGCAACCGACCGAACAGGCTACTGAACACTGAAGCTTTCTTT.

This clonotype was observed a handful of times. The CDR3 region has the DNA TGTGCCATCACCGAAGGGAGGGAGACCCAGTACTTC. The encoded protein is CAITEGRETQYF. The chain carries TRBV10-3 and TRBJ2-5; TRBD2 is a possible D gene (6 bases). V was clipped by 7 bases and J by 5 bases, with 11 bases between them. Looked up from germline, CDR1 is ENHRY and CDR2 is SYGVKD. CDR3 length equals 12 residues.

This clonotype was observed many times. The chain has TRBV13 and TRBJ2-7; D may match TRBD1 or TRBD2 (5 bases each). The germline CDR1 and CDR2 sequences are PRHDT and FYEKMQ (reference sequence). The V gene lost 5 bases and the J gene lost 4 bases, with 15 bases spanning the gap. The CDR3 covers 14 residues. CDR3 in amino acids: CASSPGRENYEQYF. For the CDR3, the DNA is TGTGCCAGCAGCCCCGGCAGGGAGAATTACGAGCAGTACTTC.

Remarks on this clonotype: Since a much larger clone is just one base distant, this may be a read error. V is TRBV6-6 and J is TRBJ1-3, with TRBD1 as a possible D gene (5 bases). The CDR3 contains 14 residues. Germline V gene lookup returns CDR1 MNHNY and CDR2 SVGAGI (reference sequence). The CDR3 spells CASSYDSSGSTIYF. The CDR3 DNA reads as TGTGCCAGCAGTTACGACAGCTCTGGAAGCACCATATATTTT.

The V call is TRBV2, the J call TRBJ2-1; TRBD2 matches 13 bases. Germline V gene data show CDR1 as SNHLY and CDR2 as FYNNEI. The V segment lost 10 bases and the J segment 7 bases; nucleotides outside the gene matches: 4. CDR3 length: 13 amino acids. In DNA form, the CDR3 reads TGTGCCACCACTAGCGGGAGGGGAAATGAGCAGTTCTTC. As protein: CATTSGRGNEQFF.